This T cell receptor (beta chain) was sequenced for a study of cytomegalovirus exposure and HLA in healthy donors. Study-wide results and caveats: The only immune exposure information that was available was CMV serostatus. The study reported that TCR beta sequences accurately predicted HLA-A and HLA-B alleles in most subjects.

The CDR3 loop spans 15 amino acids. V dropped 3 bases and J dropped 4 bases, with 15 bases sitting between them. Germline loops: CDR1 MDHEN, CDR2 SYDVKM. Researchers ran the PCR with 60 Vbeta and 13 Jbeta primers. The repertoire was sequenced with immunoSEQ multiplex PCR; TCRdb's copy has only in-frame clones and lacks some. The table records about 90,000 clones, approximately 60% of them present only once. Concerning this clone itself: The antigen remains undetermined.

Sequencing was performed on PBMCs. The receptor's source is a woman between 50 and 59 years old in good health and CMV-seropositive. The V call is TRBV28, the J call TRBJ1-1; a possible D gene is TRBD1 (6 bases). The CDR3 DNA is TGTGCCAGCAGTTTGGTCCAGGGGCTCAGCACTGAAGCTTTCTTT. Residues: CASSLVQGLSTEAFF.